This section outlines one T cell receptor (beta chain) sequence together with its context. This clone has only one observation. Its antigen target is currently unknown. No much larger clone is present one base from it, and per-base qualities are unavailable. This entry is derived from a study of blood T cell repertoires in COVID-19 (TCRdb year 2020). Some background on the complete study: The collaborator samples originated in the United States, Italy and Spain and spanned the acute and convalescent phases of COVID-19. The material from the prospective study consisted of cDNA or gDNA derived from T cells, B-cell-depleted T cells, or PBMCs. The dataset comprised deeply sampled blood TCRbeta repertoires from subjects exposed to, actively infected with, or recovered from COVID-19. The repertoires were released in a freely available public database intended as a resource for research on the immune response to SARS-CoV-2. The samples were drawn from the first 160 participants of the ongoing ImmuneRACE study and from over 950 subjects provided by 6 global collaborators. A de-identified subject ID, COVID-19 status, age in years and sex were almost always included in the sample metadata. HLA class I and class II types, where available, came from metadata supplied by the sample provider rather than from assay-based typing.

TCRbeta CDR3 regions were amplified from genomic DNA using the immunoSEQ Assay, a bias-controlled multiplex PCR. On the authors' methods: The number of nucleated cells in each sample was estimated from the amplification of reference gene primers within the assay. To quantify the absolute abundance of each unique TCRbeta CDR3 rearrangement, sequence reads were collapsed and filtered. Productive Simpson clonality was computed per sample as the square root of Simpson's diversity index over productive rearrangements. This immuneACCESS table, as held by TCRdb, lists in-frame sequences with V and J called but not all clones. Of the missing ones, under half trace to an unresolved V gene in checked studies; the others have no known cause. That table furnishes V, J and clone size, whereas the DNA furnished D and trimming. This sample lists 28,000 or so clones; about 88% were detected once. In total, the top ten clones hold approximately 7.7% of the sample.

The collaborating institutions used their own protocols to collect whole blood in K2EDTA tubes. Collaborator samples were shipped for TCRbeta analysis as frozen whole blood, isolated PBMCs, or DNA extracted from either sample type. The CDR3 contains 16 residues, cysteine and phenylalanine counted. Solely the CDR3 DNA is kept, with 48 bases framed from the first base. V loses 2 bases at its end and J loses 3 bases; junction bases beyond the gene matches: 9. CDR1 and CDR2 are drawn from the germline V gene: MRHNA, SNTAGT. What the work shows at the level of the full study, not this receptor alone: The amount of clinical and demographic metadata varied by source and participant and was provided uncurated.

The material sequenced was peripheral blood. The TCR was taken from a woman aged 45 to 65 with active COVID-19. The chain is assembled from TRBV6-4 and TRBJ2-7, and TRBD1 aligns with 8 junction nucleotides. Here is the DNA: TGTGCCAGCAGTGACGGAAAAGGCAGGGGGCACTACGAGCAGTACTTC. The translation is CASSDGKGRGHYEQYF.